These T cell receptor beta chains were read from a single sample in a study of graft-versus-host responses after intestinal transplantation. Profiling relied on immunoSEQ multiplex PCR, and the TCRdb table lists in-frame clones only, not all of them. The sample has approximately 58,000 clones, 90% to 95% seen once. The starting material was PBMCs, obtained roughly 120 days after intestinal transplantation. All receptors come from a human patient who received an intestinal transplant, so some T cells may come from the graft donor. Both conserved end residues are part of each CDR3. Each record gives: CDR3 protein, CDR3 DNA, V gene, clone size, J gene, D gene. D genes are given only for firm matches. Clone size is not always given. Where it is, it says once, few, many or a class for expanded clones.

CDR3: CASSGKGPTDTQYF; DNA: TGTGCCAGCAGCGGTAAGGGCCCCACAGATACGCAGTATTTT; V: TRBV9; size: -; J: TRBJ2-3; D: -
CDR3: CASSNNEQFF; DNA: TGTGCCAGCAGTAACAATGAGCAGTTCTTC; V: TRBV2; size: -; J: TRBJ2-1; D: -
CDR3: CATGEGAGGYNEQFF; DNA: TGTGCCACCGGCGAGGGAGCGGGGGGTTACAATGAGCAGTTCTTC; V: TRBV15; size: -; J: TRBJ2-1; D: TRBD2
CDR3: CAGGRFNQPQHF; DNA: TGTGCTGGCGGCAGGTTCAATCAGCCCCAGCATTTT; V: TRBV5-8; size: -; J: TRBJ1-5; D: -
CDR3: CASSPRHSSSYEQYF; DNA: TGTGCCAGCAGCCCCCGGCACAGTAGCTCCTACGAGCAGTACTTC; V: TRBV7-8; size: -; J: TRBJ2-7; D: -
CDR3: CASSQSVGLLTSGRKHGELFF; DNA: TGCGCCAGCAGCCAATCGGTGGGGTTGTTGACTAGCGGGAGAAAGCACGGGGAGCTGTTTTTT; V: TRBV4-1; size: once; J: TRBJ2-2; D: TRBD2
CDR3: CASSLFPGTGTGELFF; DNA: TGTGCCAGCAGCTTGTTTCCCGGGACAGGTACCGGGGAGCTGTTTTTT; V: TRBV5-6; size: -; J: TRBJ2-2; D: TRBD1
CDR3: CASSPSLADSSYEQYF; DNA: TGTGCCAGCTCACCCTCGCTAGCGGACTCCTCCTACGAGCAGTACTTC; V: TRBV18; size: -; J: TRBJ2-7; D: TRBD2
CDR3: CASSPGVDEYEKLFF; DNA: TGTGCCAGTAGCCCCGGGGTGGACGAATATGAAAAACTGTTTTTT; V: TRBV19; size: -; J: TRBJ1-4; D: -
CDR3: CASSEPGLRSQETQYF; DNA: TGTGCCAGCAGTGAACCGGGACTACGATCCCAAGAGACCCAGTACTTC; V: TRBV2; size: -; J: TRBJ2-5; D: TRBD2
CDR3: CASSVAGTGAYEQYF; DNA: TGTGCCAGCAGCGTAGCTGGGACAGGGGCCTACGAGCAGTACTTC; V: TRBV9; size: -; J: TRBJ2-7; D: TRBD1
CDR3: CASSLGPTTYEQYF; DNA: TGTGCCAGCAGCTTAGGTCCGACTACGTACGAGCAGTACTTC; V: TRBV7-6; size: -; J: TRBJ2-7; D: -
CDR3: CASSEVRQTPRVQETQYF; DNA: TGCGCCAGCAGTGAGGTAAGGCAAACTCCAAGGGTACAAGAGACCCAGTACTTC; V: TRBV10-1; size: -; J: TRBJ2-5; D: -
CDR3: CATSEGDSIYEQYF; DNA: TGTGCCACCAGTGAGGGAGATTCTATCTACGAGCAGTACTTC; V: TRBV15; size: -; J: TRBJ2-7; D: -
CDR3: CASSVGATGFHEQYF; DNA: TGTGCCAGCAGCGTAGGAGCGACAGGGTTCCACGAGCAGTACTTC; V: TRBV9; size: -; J: TRBJ2-7; D: TRBD1
CDR3: CASSKKAAYNEQFF; DNA: TGTGCCAGCAGCAAGAAGGCTGCCTACAATGAGCAGTTCTTC; V: TRBV11-3; size: -; J: TRBJ2-1; D: -
CDR3: CASSLGASGHSYGYTF; DNA: TGTGCCAGCAGCTTAGGGGCTTCGGGACATTCGTATGGCTACACCTTC; V: TRBV7-9; size: -; J: TRBJ1-2; D: -
CDR3: CASSGRRGGSSYEQYF; DNA: TGTGCCAGCAGTGGGCGGAGGGGGGGAAGCTCCTACGAGCAGTACTTC; V: TRBV6-4; size: -; J: TRBJ2-7; D: -
CDR3: CASSTLSTRGGKAFF; DNA: TGTGCCAGCAGTACCCTATCGACGAGGGGGGGGAAAGCTTTCTTT; V: TRBV6-5; size: -; J: TRBJ1-1; D: -
CDR3: CASSPGQESSYEQYF; DNA: TGTGCCAGCTCACCCGGACAAGAAAGCTCCTACGAGCAGTACTTC; V: TRBV18; size: once; J: TRBJ2-7; D: -
CDR3: CATSRDPGHLYEQYF; DNA: TGTGCCACCAGCAGAGACCCCGGACACCTCTACGAGCAGTACTTC; V: TRBV15; size: -; J: TRBJ2-7; D: -
CDR3: CASRGGRADTQYF; DNA: TGCGCCAGCCGGGGGGGCAGGGCAGATACGCAGTATTTT; V: TRBV5-1; size: -; J: TRBJ2-3; D: TRBD2
CDR3: CASSPTGLAGAQHF; DNA: TGTGCCAGCTCACCCACAGGGTTAGCAGGGGCCCAGCATTTT; V: TRBV18; size: -; J: TRBJ1-5; D: -
CDR3: CASSQGGTFSHGQYF; DNA: TGCGCCAGCAGTCAAGGAGGGACATTTAGTCACGGGCAGTACTTC; V: TRBV23-1; size: -; J: TRBJ2-7; D: -
CDR3: CASSYPSGAEYF; DNA: TGTGCCAGCAGTTACCCTAGCGGGGCCGAGTACTTC; V: TRBV6-5; size: -; J: TRBJ2-5; D: TRBD2
CDR3: CSVVLLAGDWARGTQYF; DNA: TGCAGCGTTGTCCTGTTAGCGGGAGATTGGGCTAGGGGGACCCAGTACTTC; V: TRBV29-1; size: -; J: TRBJ2-5; D: TRBD2
CDR3: CASSYSSQSPQHF; DNA: TGTGCCAGCAGTTACTCATCACAGAGCCCCCAGCATTTT; V: TRBV6-5; size: -; J: TRBJ1-5; D: -
CDR3: CASSLQGREKLFF; DNA: TGTGCCAGCAGCCTCCAGGGGCGGGAAAAACTGTTTTTT; V: TRBV2; size: -; J: TRBJ1-4; D: -
CDR3: CASSIEGRGAYEQYF; DNA: TGTGCCAGTAGTATTGAGGGTCGGGGGGCCTACGAGCAGTACTTC; V: TRBV19; size: few; J: TRBJ2-7; D: TRBD2
CDR3: CASSLGIGTAYGYTF; DNA: TGTGCCAGCAGCTTAGGTATAGGGACAGCCTATGGCTACACCTTC; V: TRBV7-9; size: -; J: TRBJ1-2; D: TRBD1
CDR3: CASSERLLYGYTF; DNA: TGTGCCAGCAGTGAAAGGCTGCTCTATGGCTACACCTTC; V: TRBV2; size: -; J: TRBJ1-2; D: -
CDR3: CASSYSGTSGGKYEQYF; DNA: TGTGCCAGCAGTTACTCGGGGACTAGCGGGGGGAAATACGAGCAGTACTTC; V: TRBV6-7; size: -; J: TRBJ2-7; D: TRBD2
CDR3: CASSIPGFRDEQFF; DNA: TGTGCCAGTAGTATTCCTGGTTTTCGGGATGAGCAGTTCTTC; V: TRBV19; size: -; J: TRBJ2-1; D: -
CDR3: CASSPRGSTDTQYF; DNA: TGTGCCAGCAGCCCGAGGGGTAGCACAGATACGCAGTATTTT; V: TRBV7-8; size: -; J: TRBJ2-3; D: -
CDR3: CASSWTGYEQYF; DNA: TGTGCCAGCAGCTGGACAGGCTACGAGCAGTACTTC; V: TRBV7-9; size: -; J: TRBJ2-7; D: TRBD1
CDR3: CASSLGASYEQYF; DNA: TGTGCCAGCAGCTTAGGGGCATCCTACGAGCAGTACTTC; V: TRBV11-3; size: -; J: TRBJ2-7; D: -
CDR3: CASSLLNTEAFF; DNA: TGTGCCAGCAGCTTACTGAACACTGAAGCTTTCTTT; V: TRBV11-2; size: -; J: TRBJ1-1; D: -
CDR3: CASSATGTNYGYTF; DNA: TGTGCCAGCTCAGCCACAGGGACCAACTATGGCTACACCTTC; V: TRBV18; size: -; J: TRBJ1-2; D: -
CDR3: CASSEATTGRAGNQPQHF; DNA: TGTGCCAGCAGTGAAGCAACGACAGGGAGGGCTGGCAATCAGCCCCAGCATTTT; V: TRBV2; size: -; J: TRBJ1-5; D: TRBD1
CDR3: CASSSRLAGGNEQFF; DNA: TGCGCCAGCAGCTCCCGACTAGCGGGAGGCAATGAGCAGTTCTTC; V: TRBV5-1; size: -; J: TRBJ2-1; D: TRBD2
CDR3: CASSSLAGARTQYF; DNA: TGTGCCAGCAGCTCGCTCGCCGGGGCCAGGACCCAGTACTTC; V: TRBV11-2; size: -; J: TRBJ2-5; D: -
CDR3: CASSTLAGPWNEQFF; DNA: TGTGCCAGCAGTACACTAGCGGGGCCTTGGAATGAGCAGTTCTTC; V: TRBV28; size: once; J: TRBJ2-1; D: TRBD2
CDR3: CASSQGGPAGGTDTQYF; DNA: TGTGCCAGCTCACAAGGTGGCCCGGCGGGGGGCACAGATACGCAGTATTTT; V: TRBV18; size: -; J: TRBJ2-3; D: TRBD2